The 2 T cell receptor beta chains reported below all come from one sample, sequenced in a study of beta chain features in type 1 diabetes. Since all of the isolated RNA was reverse transcribed, expressed TCRB transcripts were what got sequenced. TCRdb's copy holds only in-frame clones and misses some; the assay was immunoSEQ multiplex PCR. The repertoire holds 400,000 to 450,000 clones, with roughly 14% as singletons. Sequenced sample: naive CD4+ T cells from blood. The receptors derive from a man aged 25 to 40 in good health.

This clone was detected only a few times. This sequence joins TRBV5-4 and TRBJ2-3; D remains ambiguous. Trimming removed 3 bases at V and 6 bases at J, with 11 bases between. Germline-derived CDR1 and CDR2 are SGHNT and YYREEE (reference sequence). The CDR3 loop spans 13 amino acids. CDR3 amino acids: CASSSGIGDTQYF. CDR3 bases: TGTGCCAGCAGCTCGGGTATCGGGGATACGCAGTATTTT.

The chain recombines TRBV4-2 with TRBJ1-1; D not certain. Trimming pared 0 bases from V and 1 base from J, leaving 15 bases between. The CDR3 consists of 17 residues. The germline CDR1 and CDR2 sequences are LGHNA and YNFKEQ. The CDR3, as DNA: TGTGCCAGCAGCCAAGATCTTTGGCGGCCAGAGAACACTGAAGCTTTCTTT. Residues: CASSQDLWRPENTEAFF.